This T cell receptor beta chain was obtained from a study of cytomegalovirus exposure and HLA in healthy donors. Study in general: A preliminary data release comprised 91 million or so unique TCRs obtained from HLA-typed donors.

About this clone: The antigen remains unidentified.

Primers for the PCR totalled 60 Vbeta and 13 Jbeta. Sequencing used immunoSEQ multiplex PCR; TCRdb keeps in-frame clones, though not all of them. The sample has about 67,000 clones, roughly 80% seen once. Study results and limitations: Researchers reportedly found TCR beta sequences accurately predicted most subjects' HLA-A and HLA-B alleles. 16,951 TCR beta sequences were associated with HLA alleles at 0.05 false discovery rate in a later analysis. Among CMV-associated TCR beta chains, most appeared HLA-restricted in a later analysis.

This CDR3 is 15 amino acids long. Germline lookup yields CDR1 SGHVS and CDR2 FNYEAQ. V shed 1 base and J 3 bases; nucleotides not matched to a gene: 2. V usage is TRBV7-6 and J usage is TRBJ1-3, with 8 bases lining up with TRBD1. The source of this sequence is a man between 60 and 75 years old in good health and CMV-seropositive. The source material was PBMCs. The CDR3 DNA reads TGTGCCAGCAGCTTAGTCGGGACAGGTGGAAACACCATATATTTT. This translates into CASSLVGTGGNTIYF.